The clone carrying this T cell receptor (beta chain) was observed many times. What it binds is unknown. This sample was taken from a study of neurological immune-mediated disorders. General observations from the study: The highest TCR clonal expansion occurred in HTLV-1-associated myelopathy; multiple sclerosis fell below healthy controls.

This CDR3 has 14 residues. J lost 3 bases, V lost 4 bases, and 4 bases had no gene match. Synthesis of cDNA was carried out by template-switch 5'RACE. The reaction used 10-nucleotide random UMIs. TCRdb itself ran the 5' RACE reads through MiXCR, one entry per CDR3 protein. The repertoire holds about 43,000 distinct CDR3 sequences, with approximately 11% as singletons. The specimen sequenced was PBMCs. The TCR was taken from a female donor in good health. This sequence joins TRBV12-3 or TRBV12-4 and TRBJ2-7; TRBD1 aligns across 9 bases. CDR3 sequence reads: CASSSQGAVYEQYF. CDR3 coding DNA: TGTGCCAGCAGTTCACAGGGGGCGGTCTACGAGCAGTACTTC.